The 32 T cell receptor beta chains in this list originate from one sample, sequenced in a study of OX40 agonist ivuxolimab in advanced cancers. The assay was immunoSEQ multiplex PCR, and TCRdb's table has in-frame clones only and misses some. The sample lists 77,000 or so clones; 90% were seen once. The sequences come from CD4+ or CD8+ T cells sorted from blood, collected in a trial of the OX40 agonist ivuxolimab. These receptors originate from an adult with an advanced solid tumor such as melanoma, head and neck, liver or kidney cancer.

The chain combines TRBV27 with TRBJ1-5; D unresolved. V lost 5 bases and J 2 bases, leaving 10 bases between the germline ends. Per germline, CDR1 MNHEY and CDR2 SMNVEV (reference sequence). The CDR3 length is 14 residues. The CDR3 loop reads CASSPTLGNQPQHF. The CDR3 DNA follows: TGTGCCAGCAGTCCGACTTTGGGCAATCAGCCCCAGCATTTT.

This sequence joins TRBV6-5 and TRBJ2-7; perhaps TRBD2 as D (5 bases). Germline V lookup: CDR1 MNHEY, CDR2 SVGAGI. Trimming removed 8 bases from V and 2 bases from J, with 16 bases in between. There are 14 residues in the CDR3. The CDR3 spells CASQTSFSTYEQYF. The DNA for the CDR3 is TGTGCCAGCCAAACTAGTTTTTCTACCTACGAGCAGTACTTC.

The chain has TRBV5-4 and TRBJ2-2; tentative D call: TRBD2 (6 bases). CDR1 and CDR2 from the germline V gene are SGHNT and YYREEE (reference sequence). The CDR3 is 15 residues long. Between the trimmed V and J ends, which lost 4 bases and 5 bases, there was a span of 15 bases. The CDR3 spells CASSQDQGRTGELFF. For the CDR3, the DNA is TGTGCCAGCAGCCAAGATCAAGGGAGGACCGGGGAGCTGTTTTTT.

DNA of the CDR3: TGTGCCAGCTCACGAGACAGGGACACTGAAGCTTTCTTT. Translated: CASSRDRDTEAFF. The rearrangement links TRBV18 to TRBJ1-1; 7 positions match TRBD1. The CDR3 is 13 residues long. V lost 4 bases, J lost 3 bases, and 2 bases stayed unmatched. From germline, CDR1 is KGHSH and CDR2 LQKENI.

This clone qualifies as medium-sized. This sequence joins TRBV5-1 and TRBJ1-2; no reliable D call. The CDR3 has 12 residues. CDR1 is SGHRS and CDR2 is YFSETQ in the germline V gene. V shed 0 bases and J shed 8 bases, with 8 bases lying between them. The CDR3 DNA follows: TGCGCCAGCAGCTTGGCAGACCAGGGCTACACCTTC. It translates to CASSLADQGYTF.

This rearrangement joins TRBV5-5 to TRBJ1-1; 11 nucleotides line up with TRBD1. The V gene end was trimmed by 4 bases and the J gene end by 5 bases; junction bases not matched to a gene: 4. The CDR3 has 14 residues. Germline-derived CDR1 and CDR2 are SGHKS and YYEKEE (reference sequence). The CDR3 spells CASSPGTGGTEAFF. The CDR3 DNA reads as TGTGCCAGCAGCCCCGGGACAGGGGGGACTGAAGCTTTCTTT.

This chain links TRBV5-1 with TRBJ2-3; D might be TRBD1 or TRBD2, each matching 5 bases. The CDR3 sequence is 14 residues long. Deletions cut 6 bases from V and 2 bases from J, with 13 bases between. Germline-derived CDR1 and CDR2 are SGHRS and YFSETQ. Here the CDR3 DNA reads TGCGCCAGCACTCTTGGGGGTTACACAGATACGCAGTATTTT. It specifies CASTLGGYTDTQYF.

This chain links TRBV5-4 with TRBJ2-1, with D possibly TRBD2 on 5 matching bases. Germline CDR1 is SGHNT and CDR2 is YYREEE (reference sequence). V was cut by 0 bases and J by 6 bases, with 10 bases left in between. The CDR3 extends over 14 amino acids. The CDR3 spells CASSLGLGGNEQFF. CDR3 DNA sequence: TGTGCCAGCAGCTTGGGGCTAGGAGGCAATGAGCAGTTCTTC.

This chain connects TRBV7-2 to TRBJ2-7; 11 nucleotides agree with TRBD2. The CDR3 totals 16 residues. The junction had 4 bases not matched to a gene; V was cut back by 3 bases and J by 0 bases. Germline loops: CDR1 SGHTA, CDR2 FQGNSA. CDR3 DNA: TGTGCCAGCAGCTTCGTAGCGGGAGGGATCTCCTACGAGCAGTACTTC. Translating gives CASSFVAGGISYEQYF.

This rearrangement joins TRBV6-1 to TRBJ1-5; no definite D call. There are 11 residues in the CDR3. Deletions cut 8 bases from V and 8 bases from J, with 10 bases between. Germline-derived CDR1 and CDR2 are MNHNS and SASEGT. The CDR3 sequence is CASGEAEPQHF. The DNA for the CDR3 is TGTGCCAGCGGGGAGGCCGAGCCCCAGCATTTT.

The chain couples TRBV4-1 to TRBJ2-1; weak D call: TRBD2 (6 bases). The germline V gene has CDR1 MGHRA and CDR2 YSYEKL. CDR3 length equals 17 residues. Trimming removed 1 base from V and 7 bases from J, with 20 bases in between. The CDR3 region has the DNA TGCGCCAGCAGCCAAGGACCGGGACTCAGACTACAGAATGAGCAGTTCTTC. Residues: CASSQGPGLRLQNEQFF.

The chain uses TRBV19 and TRBJ2-7; 7 bases are shared with TRBD1. CDR1 and CDR2 from the germline V gene are LNHDA and SQIVND (reference sequence). The CDR3 runs to 14 residues. With 7 bases clipped from V and 0 bases from J, the junction kept 6 bases outside the gene matches. CDR3 residues: CASKTTGSSYEQYF. For the CDR3, the DNA is TGTGCCAGTAAGACGACAGGGAGCTCCTACGAGCAGTACTTC.

The CDR3 reads CASSLDRSYEQYF. The CDR3 nucleotides are TGTGCCAGCAGTCTAGACAGATCCTACGAGCAGTACTTC. The V gene is TRBV6-1, the J gene TRBJ2-7; TRBD1 is a possible D gene (5 bases). This CDR3 contains 13 residues. In germline, CDR1 is MNHNS, CDR2 SASEGT. V was trimmed by 5 bases and J by 1 base, leaving 9 bases between them.

V and J are TRBV5-1 and TRBJ2-7; D may be TRBD1 (6 bases). V lost 2 bases and J lost 7, with 16 bases in between. The CDR3 spans 14 residues. CDR1 SGHRS and CDR2 YFSETQ come from the germline V gene. The chain's CDR3 is CASSLAGADKEQYF. CDR3 DNA: TGCGCCAGCAGCTTAGCAGGGGCGGACAAGGAGCAGTACTTC. The variable domain in full, with the rest retrieved from reference TRBV5-1 and TRBJ2-7, is KAGVTQTPRYLIKTRGQQVTLSCSPISGHRSVSWYQQTPGQGLQFLFEYFSETQRNKGNFPGRFSGRQFSNSRSEMNVSTLELGDSALYLCASSLAGADKEQYFGPGTRLTVT.

The rearrangement uses TRBV19 and TRBJ1-1; D is unclear. CDR1 LNHDA and CDR2 SQIVND come from the germline V gene (reference sequence). CDR3 length: 14 amino acids. Trimming removed 5 bases at V and 1 base at J, with 11 bases between. The CDR3 bases are TGTGCCAGTAGTTTGAGACGGGGGAACACTGAAGCTTTCTTT. Protein: CASSLRRGNTEAFF.

The chain employs TRBV27 and TRBJ2-6; no clear D. Germline CDR1 reads MNHEY; CDR2 reads SMNVEV (reference sequence). Trimming left V 7 bases short and J 0 bases short, with 10 bases between. The CDR3 has 15 residues. The CDR3 coding sequence is TGTGCCAGCAAAACGGACCTCTCTGGGGCCAACGTCCTGACTTTC. Amino acids: CASKTDLSGANVLTF.

The chain links TRBV10-2 to TRBJ2-3; D possibly uses TRBD1 or TRBD2 (5 bases each). V dropped 5 bases and J dropped 6 bases, with 12 bases sitting between them. The CDR3 extends over 13 amino acids. Germline values: CDR1 WSHSY, CDR2 SAAADI. The CDR3 loop is CASSRWDGDTQYF. In nucleotides, the CDR3 is TGCGCCAGCAGTAGATGGGACGGGGATACGCAGTATTTT.

The chain couples TRBV6-1 to TRBJ2-3; 9 bases are shared with TRBD2. CDR3 length: 14 residues. Germline CDR1 is MNHNS and CDR2 is SASEGT. V shed 7 bases, J shed 3 bases, and the junction held 5 bases outside the gene matches. CDR3 protein: CASMASGETDTQYF. CDR3 in DNA: TGTGCCAGCATGGCTAGCGGGGAGACAGATACGCAGTATTTT.

The chain couples TRBV11-1 to TRBJ2-1, with 12 bases aligning to TRBD2. The ends lost 5 bases at V and 7 bases at J; junction bases unmatched: 12. The CDR3 totals 17 residues. Germline CDR1 SGHAT, CDR2 FQDESV (reference sequence). DNA of the CDR3: TGTGCCAGCAGCCTTACCTATACTAGCGGGAGGTCAAATGAGCAGTTCTTC. Its translation: CASSLTYTSGRSNEQFF.

The V call is TRBV7-2, the J call TRBJ2-3; D gene uncertain. CDR1 SGHTA and CDR2 FQGNSA come from the germline V gene. CDR3 length: 14 residues. V gave up 5 bases and J gave up 6 bases, with 15 bases separating them. The CDR3 reads CASSETNGWDTQYF. CDR3 nucleotide sequence: TGTGCCAGCAGCGAAACTAATGGGTGGGATACGCAGTATTTT.

V is TRBV6-1 and J is TRBJ1-4; D remains ambiguous. Germline V gene lookup returns CDR1 MNHNS and CDR2 SASEGT. The CDR3 covers 14 residues. The ends were cut back, 6 bases at V and 4 bases at J, with 12 bases in the middle. The CDR3 is CASSSGENNEKLFF. The CDR3 DNA reads as TGTGCCAGCAGCTCCGGGGAGAATAATGAAAAACTGTTTTTT.

The table lists this clone with a count of one. The chain has TRBV28 and TRBJ1-6; 8 bases are shared with TRBD1. The CDR3 extends over 15 amino acids. CDR1 MDHEN and CDR2 SYDVKM come from the germline V gene. J gave up 7 bases and V 5 bases, and 7 bases lay outside the gene matches. Here the CDR3 DNA reads TGTGCCAGCAGTGTTAGGGACAGGCAAAATTCACCCCTCCACTTT. Translating gives CASSVRDRQNSPLHF.

The rearrangement joins TRBV5-1 to TRBJ2-1; 10 positions match TRBD1. V lost 4 bases, J lost 2 bases, and 3 bases stayed unmatched. The CDR3 sequence is 15 residues long. Looked up from germline, CDR1 is SGHRS and CDR2 is YFSETQ. CDR3 residues: CASSHGQGAYNEQFF. In DNA, the CDR3 is TGCGCCAGCAGCCACGGACAGGGGGCCTACAATGAGCAGTTCTTC.

V usage is TRBV27 and J usage is TRBJ2-3; TRBD2 agrees at 8 bases. This CDR3 comprises 15 residues. Germline V gene data show CDR1 as MNHEY and CDR2 as SMNVEV (reference sequence). Germline trimming cut 5 bases from V and 1 base from J; bases unmatched to any gene: 5. The CDR3 DNA sequence: TGTGCCAGCAGTGTAGCGGGGCCGCGCACAGATACGCAGTATTTT. As protein: CASSVAGPRTDTQYF.

The chain employs TRBV18 and TRBJ2-3, with a possible D match to TRBD2 (6 bases). CDR3 length: 14 amino acids. Germline-derived CDR1 and CDR2 are KGHSH and LQKENI. V shed 8 bases and J shed 7 bases, with 19 bases lying between them. CDR3 in amino acids: CASATSTSQNTQYF. The CDR3 DNA sequence: TGTGCCAGCGCCACTAGCACCTCCCAGAATACGCAGTATTTT.

The gene calls are TRBV5-6 and TRBJ2-1; 9 bases are a match to TRBD2. Germline V lookup: CDR1 SGHDT, CDR2 YYEEEE. This CDR3 comprises 18 residues. J lost 0 bases, V lost 4 bases, and 11 bases had no gene match. CDR3 in DNA: TGTGCCAGCAGCATCAGGACTAGCGCCTGGAGCTCCTACAATGAGCAGTTCTTC. Translating it yields CASSIRTSAWSSYNEQFF.

The J gene is TRBJ1-2, the V gene TRBV6-5, with 7 bases matching TRBD1. Germline lookup yields CDR1 MNHEY and CDR2 SVGAGI. Trimming removed 2 bases from V and 6 bases from J; junction bases left unmatched: 6. CDR3 length: 14 residues. The CDR3 region is CASSYRGPWDGYTF. The CDR3 nucleotides read TGTGCCAGCAGTTACAGGGGGCCTTGGGATGGCTACACCTTC.

The rearrangement uses TRBV10-3 and TRBJ2-5; D is uncertain. There are 14 residues in the CDR3. The germline CDR1 and CDR2 sequences are ENHRY and SYGVKD. Between the trimmed V and J ends, which lost 0 bases and 2 bases, there was a span of 7 bases. The CDR3, as DNA: TGTGCCATCAGTGAGTCTGACGGACAAGAGACCCAGTACTTC. Its protein product is CAISESDGQETQYF.

The V gene is TRBV6-1, the J gene TRBJ1-1, with D hard to call. In germline, CDR1 is MNHNS, CDR2 SASEGT. This CDR3 is built from 18 residues. V was shortened by 0 bases and J by 0 bases, with 17 bases between the two germline ends. CDR3 in DNA: TGTGCCAGCAGTGAAGCGCGGGCGGCAGTTCTAATGAACACTGAAGCTTTCTTT. Its protein product is CASSEARAAVLMNTEAFF.

The sample holds one count of this clone. The sample contains more than one DNA sequence encoding this CDR3. The V gene is TRBV7-2, the J gene TRBJ1-2, with 9 bases fitting TRBD1. Germline CDR1 SGHTA, CDR2 FQGNSA. Losses at the gene ends were 3 bases for V and 6 bases for J; bases not matched to a gene: 2. This CDR3 has 13 amino acids. CDR3 nucleotides: TGTGCCAGCAGCTTGGGACAGGGTAATGGCTACACCTTC. It is translated as CASSLGQGNGYTF.

V and J are TRBV28 and TRBJ1-2; D unresolved. The CDR3 runs to 13 residues. The germline V gene has CDR1 MDHEN and CDR2 SYDVKM. V was clipped by 7 bases and J by 2 bases, with 11 bases between them. CDR3 amino acids: CASTPRRNYGYTF. CDR3 coding DNA: TGTGCCAGCACCCCCCGAAGGAACTATGGCTACACCTTC.

V is TRBV5-1 and J is TRBJ2-2; D not certain. The germline V gene encodes CDR1 SGHRS and CDR2 YFSETQ. The CDR3 is 15 amino acids. V lost 2 bases and J lost 0, with 8 bases in between. CDR3 region: CASSLTEANTGELFF. The CDR3 coding sequence is TGCGCCAGCAGCTTAACAGAAGCGAACACCGGGGAGCTGTTTTTT.